This entry lists 11 T cell receptor beta chains sequenced from one sample in a study of T cells in Graves' hyperthyroidism and ophthalmopathy. RNA transcripts yielded amplified TCR beta CDR3 regions. An initial round of RT-PCR targeting the TCR CDR3 relied on the HTBI primer set. Using its own MiXCR run on the multiplex PCR reads, TCRdb lists one record per CDR3 protein. Of 500,000 to 700,000 distinct CDR3 sequences listed, roughly a sixth are singletons. The material sequenced was blood. These TCRs come from a young woman with Graves' hyperthyroidism.

The V and J genes are TRBV7-9 and TRBJ2-7; weak D call: TRBD1 (6 bases). CDR3 length equals 15 residues. Germline CDR1 SEHNR, CDR2 FQNEAQ (reference sequence). V was pared by 0 bases and J by 6 bases, with 15 bases between. CDR3: CASSLALTGRSEQYF. CDR3 nucleotides: TGTGCCAGCAGCTTAGCGCTGACAGGTCGGTCCGAGCAGTACTTC. Together with reference TRBV7-9 and TRBJ2-7, the CDR3 gives the full variable domain: DTGVSQNPRHKITKRGQNVTFRCDPISEHNRLYWYRQTLGQGPEFLTYFQNEAQLEKSRLLSDRFSAERPKGSFSTLEIQRTEQGDSAMYLCASSLALTGRSEQYFGPGTRLTVT.

This chain links TRBV19 with TRBJ2-1, with 13 bases identical to TRBD2. Germline lookup yields CDR1 LNHDA and CDR2 SQIVND (reference sequence). The V segment lost 4 bases and the J segment 7 bases; nucleotides outside the gene matches: 7. The CDR3 spans 16 residues. DNA of the CDR3: TGTGCCAGTAGTAGAACTAGCGGGGGGGTGGAGAATGAGCAGTTCTTC. Residues: CASSRTSGGVENEQFF.

This clonotype has a single count. V usage is TRBV4-3 and J usage is TRBJ1-1, with a possible D match to TRBD1 (5 bases). The V gene's germline CDR1 is LGHNA and CDR2 YSLEER. The V and J ends lost 2 bases and 5 bases respectively, with 15 bases between them. The CDR3 totals 15 residues. The CDR3 coding sequence is TGCGCCAGCAGCCAACGCCCGGGGGGGGGGACTGAAGCTTTCTTT. Protein product: CASSQRPGGGTEAFF.

Ten or more counts support this clonotype. This chain uses TRBV12-3 or TRBV12-4 with TRBJ2-3; D may be TRBD2 (5 bases). The CDR3 totals 15 residues. The V end lost 5 bases, the J end lost 2 bases, and 14 bases lay between the germline ends. The CDR3, as DNA: TGTGCCAGCAGTGCCGGGAACCCGTCCACAGATACGCAGTATTTT. Translating it yields CASSAGNPSTDTQYF.

The gene calls are TRBV5-4 and TRBJ1-6; 7 bases are shared with TRBD1. Per germline, CDR1 SGHNT and CDR2 YYREEE (reference sequence). J was trimmed by 10 bases and V by 0 bases; bases with no gene match: 7. The CDR3 runs to 15 residues. CDR3 nucleotide sequence: TGTGCCAGCAGCTTGGAGGGGGCGCCCGGATCACCCCTCCACTTT. This codes for CASSLEGAPGSPLHF.

The chain joins TRBV20-1 to TRBJ2-1; 10 positions agree with TRBD2. This CDR3 spans 18 amino acids. Trimming cost V 3 bases and J 7 bases; bases outside gene matches: 18. Germline CDR1 and CDR2: DFQATT and SNEGSKA (reference sequence). The CDR3 DNA sequence: TGCAGTGCTAGTGACCCGGGTCTAGCGGGAGCGTCGGGGAATGAGCAGTTCTTC. It codes for CSASDPGLAGASGNEQFF.

This clonotype was recorded many times. V usage is TRBV6-2 or TRBV6-3 and J usage is TRBJ1-2; the D gene is possibly TRBD1 (5 bases). This CDR3 contains 15 residues. Germline assignment: CDR1 MNHEY and CDR2 SVGEGT. The V and J ends lost 5 bases and 2 bases respectively, with 15 bases between them. This CDR3 is CASSPYGRDNYGYTF. As DNA, the CDR3 is TGTGCCAGCAGTCCTTATGGCAGGGACAACTATGGCTACACCTTC.

This chain joins TRBV20-1 and TRBJ2-7, with a possible D match to TRBD1 (8 bases). The CDR3 consists of 15 residues. Germline assignment: CDR1 DFQATT and CDR2 SNEGSKA (reference sequence). V was clipped by 3 bases and J by 4 bases, with 19 bases between them. The CDR3 sequence is CSARVTGGAQYEQYF. CDR3 nucleotide sequence: TGCAGTGCTAGGGTCACAGGGGGGGCCCAGTACGAGCAGTACTTC.

This clonotype was detected many times. The chain carries TRBV7-2 and TRBJ1-1; the D is unclear. From germline, CDR1 is SGHTA and CDR2 FQGNSA. The CDR3 loop spans 13 amino acids. V was clipped by 11 bases and J by 0 bases, with 13 bases between them. As DNA, the CDR3 is TGTGCCGAGAGGAGGGAAATGAACACTGAAGCTTTCTTT. Amino acids: CAERREMNTEAFF. Based on the CDR3 plus reference TRBV7-2 and TRBJ1-1, the full variable domain is GAGVSQSPSNKVTEKGKDVELRCDPISGHTALYWYRQSLGQGLEFLIYFQGNSAPDKSGLPSDRFSAERTGGSVSTLTIQRTQQEDSAVYLCAERREMNTEAFFGQGTRLTVV.

The chain couples TRBV19 to TRBJ1-1; possibly TRBD1 for D (5 bases). CDR3 length: 15 residues. Per the germline V gene, CDR1 is LNHDA and CDR2 is SQIVND (reference sequence). Trimming left V 7 bases short and J 4 bases short, with 19 bases between. This CDR3 is CASIISRGRSTEAFF. The CDR3 DNA follows: TGTGCCAGTATCATATCTAGGGGACGGAGCACTGAAGCTTTCTTT.

The rearrangement uses TRBV6-1 and TRBJ2-7, with D possibly called TRBD1 or TRBD2 (5 bases each). CDR1 and CDR2 from the germline V gene are MNHNS and SASEGT. The CDR3 spans 16 residues. Trimming took 7 bases from V and 2 from J, leaving 21 bases between them. In DNA form, the CDR3 reads TGTGCCAGCACCCAAGGGGACCAAAGACACGCCTACGAGCAGTACTTC. Residues: CASTQGDQRHAYEQYF.